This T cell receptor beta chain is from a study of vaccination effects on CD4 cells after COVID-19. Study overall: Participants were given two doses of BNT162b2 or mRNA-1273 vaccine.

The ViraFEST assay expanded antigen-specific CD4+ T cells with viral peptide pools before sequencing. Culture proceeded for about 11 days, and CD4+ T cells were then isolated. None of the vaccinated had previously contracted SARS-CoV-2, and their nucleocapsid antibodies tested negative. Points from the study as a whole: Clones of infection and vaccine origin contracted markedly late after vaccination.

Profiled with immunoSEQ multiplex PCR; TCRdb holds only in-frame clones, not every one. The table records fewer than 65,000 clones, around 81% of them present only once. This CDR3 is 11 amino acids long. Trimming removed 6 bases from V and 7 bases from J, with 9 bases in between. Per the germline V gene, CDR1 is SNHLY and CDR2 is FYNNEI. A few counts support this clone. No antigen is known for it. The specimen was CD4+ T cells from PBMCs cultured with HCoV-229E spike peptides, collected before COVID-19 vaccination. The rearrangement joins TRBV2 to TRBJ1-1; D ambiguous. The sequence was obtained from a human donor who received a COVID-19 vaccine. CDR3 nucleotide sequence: TGTGCCAGCAGGGTAACCAATGAAGCTTTCTTT. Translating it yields CASRVTNEAFF. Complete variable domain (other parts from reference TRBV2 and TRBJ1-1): EPEVTQTPSHQVTQMGQEVILRCVPISNHLYFYWYRQILGQKVEFLVSFYNNEISEKSEIFDDQFSVERPDGSNFTLKIRSTKLEDSAMYFCASRVTNEAFFGQGTRLTVV.